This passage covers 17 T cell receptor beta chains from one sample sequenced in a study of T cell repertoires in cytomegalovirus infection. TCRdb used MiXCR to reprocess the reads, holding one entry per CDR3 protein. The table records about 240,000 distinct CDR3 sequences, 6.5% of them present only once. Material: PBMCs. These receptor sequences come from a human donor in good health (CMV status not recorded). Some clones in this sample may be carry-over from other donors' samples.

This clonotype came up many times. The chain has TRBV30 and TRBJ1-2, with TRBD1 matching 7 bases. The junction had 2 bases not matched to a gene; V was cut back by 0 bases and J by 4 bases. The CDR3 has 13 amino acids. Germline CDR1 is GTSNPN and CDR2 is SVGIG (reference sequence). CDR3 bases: TGTGCCTGGAGTGTACGGACAGGCTATGGCTACACCTTC. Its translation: CAWSVRTGYGYTF.

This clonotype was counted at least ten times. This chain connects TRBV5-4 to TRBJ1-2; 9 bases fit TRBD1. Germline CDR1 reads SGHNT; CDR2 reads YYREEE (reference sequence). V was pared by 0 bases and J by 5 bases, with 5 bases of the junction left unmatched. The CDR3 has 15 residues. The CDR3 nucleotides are TGTGCCAGCAGCTTGGAGGGGACAGGGCTTTATGGCTACACCTTC. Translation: CASSLEGTGLYGYTF.

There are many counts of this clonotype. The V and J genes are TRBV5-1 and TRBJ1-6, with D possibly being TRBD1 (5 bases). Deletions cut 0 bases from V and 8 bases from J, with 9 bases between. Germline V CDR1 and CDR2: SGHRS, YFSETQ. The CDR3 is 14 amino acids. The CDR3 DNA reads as TGCGCCAGCAGCTTGGGGGACGGTTATTCACCCCTCCACTTT. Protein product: CASSLGDGYSPLHF.

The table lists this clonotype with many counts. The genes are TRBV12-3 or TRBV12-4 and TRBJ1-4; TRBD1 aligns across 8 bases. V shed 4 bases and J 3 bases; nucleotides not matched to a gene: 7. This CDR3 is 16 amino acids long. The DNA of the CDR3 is TGTGCCAGCAGTTCTCTCAGGGGGCGAGCTAATGAAAAACTGTTTTTT. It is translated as CASSSLRGRANEKLFF.

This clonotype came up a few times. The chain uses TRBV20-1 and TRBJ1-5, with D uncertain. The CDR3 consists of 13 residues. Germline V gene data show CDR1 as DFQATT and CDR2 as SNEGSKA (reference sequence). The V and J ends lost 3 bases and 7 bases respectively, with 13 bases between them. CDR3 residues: CSARKPEDQPQHF. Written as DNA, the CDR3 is TGCAGTGCTAGGAAACCGGAGGACCAGCCCCAGCATTTT.

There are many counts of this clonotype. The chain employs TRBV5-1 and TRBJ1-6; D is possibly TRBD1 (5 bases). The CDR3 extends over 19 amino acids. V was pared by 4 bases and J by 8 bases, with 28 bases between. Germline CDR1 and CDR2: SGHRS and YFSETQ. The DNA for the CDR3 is TGCGCCAGCAGCGTTTACTCACTACCAATCGGGGGTAGAGATTCACCCCTCCACTTT. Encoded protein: CASSVYSLPIGGRDSPLHF. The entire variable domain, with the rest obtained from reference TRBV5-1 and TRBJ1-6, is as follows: KAGVTQTPRYLIKTRGQQVTLSCSPISGHRSVSWYQQTPGQGLQFLFEYFSETQRNKGNFPGRFSGRQFSNSRSEMNVSTLELGDSALYLCASSVYSLPIGGRDSPLHFGNGTRLTVT.

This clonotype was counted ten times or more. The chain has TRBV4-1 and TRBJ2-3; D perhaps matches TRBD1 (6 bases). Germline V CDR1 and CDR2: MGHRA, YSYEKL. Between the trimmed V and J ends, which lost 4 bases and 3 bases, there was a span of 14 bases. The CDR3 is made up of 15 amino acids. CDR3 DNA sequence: TGCGCCAGCAGCCGACAGGACATCTCTACAGATACGCAGTATTTT. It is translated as CASSRQDISTDTQYF.

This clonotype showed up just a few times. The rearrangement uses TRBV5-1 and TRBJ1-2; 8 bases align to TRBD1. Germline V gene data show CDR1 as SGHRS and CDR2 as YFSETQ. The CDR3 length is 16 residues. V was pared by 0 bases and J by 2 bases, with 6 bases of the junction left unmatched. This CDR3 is CASSLEDRASNYGYTF. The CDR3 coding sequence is TGCGCCAGCAGCTTGGAGGACAGGGCGTCGAACTATGGCTACACCTTC.

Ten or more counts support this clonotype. The CDR3 DNA reads as TGTGCCAGCAGCTTAGATTGGGCGCGTACTAGCGGGGGACCGAACACCGGGGAGCTGTTTTTT. Amino acids: CASSLDWARTSGGPNTGELFF. The V gene is TRBV7-8, the J gene TRBJ2-2; the match to TRBD2 covers 11 bases. The CDR3 sequence is 21 residues long. With 1 base clipped from V and 0 bases from J, the junction kept 13 bases outside the gene matches. Per germline, CDR1 SGHVS and CDR2 FQNEAQ.

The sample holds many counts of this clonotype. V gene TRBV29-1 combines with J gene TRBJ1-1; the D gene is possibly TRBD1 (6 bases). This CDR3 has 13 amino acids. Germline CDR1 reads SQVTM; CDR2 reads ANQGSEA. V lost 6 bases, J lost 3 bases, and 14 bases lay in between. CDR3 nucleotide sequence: TGCAGCGTCTTATACGGGACATACACTGAAGCTTTCTTT. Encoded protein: CSVLYGTYTEAFF.

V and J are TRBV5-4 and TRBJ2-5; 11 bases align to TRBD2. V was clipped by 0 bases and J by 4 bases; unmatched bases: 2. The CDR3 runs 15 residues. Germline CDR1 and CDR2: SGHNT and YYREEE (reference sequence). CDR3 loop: CASSLELAGVETQYF. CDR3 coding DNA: TGTGCCAGCAGCTTGGAACTAGCGGGGGTAGAGACCCAGTACTTC.

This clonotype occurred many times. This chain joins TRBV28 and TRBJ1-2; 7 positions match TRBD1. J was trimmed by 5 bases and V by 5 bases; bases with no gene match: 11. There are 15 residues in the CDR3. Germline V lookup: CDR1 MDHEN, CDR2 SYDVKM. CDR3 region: CASSPYQGVGYGYTF. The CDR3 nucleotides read TGTGCCAGCAGTCCTTACCAGGGGGTGGGGTATGGCTACACCTTC.

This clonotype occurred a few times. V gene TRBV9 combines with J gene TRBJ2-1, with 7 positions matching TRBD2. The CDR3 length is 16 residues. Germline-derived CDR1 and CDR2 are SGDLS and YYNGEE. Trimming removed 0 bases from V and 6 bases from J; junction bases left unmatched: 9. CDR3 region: CASSVAAGEMGNEQFF. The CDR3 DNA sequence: TGTGCCAGCAGCGTAGCGGCGGGGGAGATGGGCAATGAGCAGTTCTTC. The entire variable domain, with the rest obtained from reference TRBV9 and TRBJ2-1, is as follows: DSGVTQTPKHLITATGQRVTLRCSPRSGDLSVYWYQQSLDQGLQFLIQYYNGEERAKGNILERFSAQQFPDLHSELNLSSLELGDSALYFCASSVAAGEMGNEQFFGPGTRLTVL.

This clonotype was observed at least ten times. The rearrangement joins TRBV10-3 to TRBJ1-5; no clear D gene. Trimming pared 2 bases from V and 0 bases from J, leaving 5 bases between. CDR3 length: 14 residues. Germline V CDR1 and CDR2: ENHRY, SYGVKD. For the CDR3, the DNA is TGTGCCATCAGTGAGGGTAATAGCAATCAGCCCCAGCATTTT. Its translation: CAISEGNSNQPQHF.

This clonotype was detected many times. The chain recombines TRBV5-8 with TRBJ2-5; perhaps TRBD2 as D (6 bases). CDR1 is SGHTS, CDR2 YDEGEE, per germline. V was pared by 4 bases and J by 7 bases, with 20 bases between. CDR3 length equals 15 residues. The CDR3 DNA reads TGTGCCAGCAGCGATCGTGGACTACCCCGAGGGACCCAGTACTTC. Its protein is CASSDRGLPRGTQYF.

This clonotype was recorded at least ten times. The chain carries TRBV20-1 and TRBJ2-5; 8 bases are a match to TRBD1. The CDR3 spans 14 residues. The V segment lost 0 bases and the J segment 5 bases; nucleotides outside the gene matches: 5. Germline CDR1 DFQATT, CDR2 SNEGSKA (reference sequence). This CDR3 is CSARDQGADETQYF. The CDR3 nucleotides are TGCAGTGCTAGAGATCAGGGGGCGGACGAGACCCAGTACTTC.

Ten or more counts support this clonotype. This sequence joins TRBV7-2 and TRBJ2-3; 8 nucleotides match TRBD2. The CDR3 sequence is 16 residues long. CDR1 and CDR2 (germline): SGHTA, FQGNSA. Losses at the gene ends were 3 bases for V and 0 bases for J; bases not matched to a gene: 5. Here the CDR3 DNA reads TGTGCCAGCAGCTTTGGGACTAGTTCTAGCACAGATACGCAGTATTTT. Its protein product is CASSFGTSSSTDTQYF.